A single T cell receptor beta chain is shown here with its context. What it binds is not known. These data originate in a study of cytomegalovirus exposure and HLA in healthy donors. At the level of the study: The 95 to 150 validation repertoires used a platform that matched the one used for the 500 to 700 first-cohort repertoires, as a later analysis reported. Findings and limits, study-wide: With high specificity and sensitivity, the classifier reportedly diagnosed cytomegalovirus status. Subsequent analysis revealed that first-cohort TCR clusters tended to co-occur in the 100 to 150 validation repertoires. Approximately 160 TCR beta chains were listed as cytomegalovirus-associated.

J lost 4 bases, V lost 0 bases, and 1 base had no gene match. Germline loops: CDR1 LNHNV, CDR2 YYDKDF (reference sequence). CDR3 size: 15 residues. Here immunoSEQ multiplex PCR was the method, and the copy in TCRdb shows in-frame clones only, minus some. This table holds roughly 330,000 clones, about nine tenths found once. Sequencing was carried out using PBMCs. This TCR was sampled from a woman aged 25 to 39 in good health and CMV-seropositive. The J gene is TRBJ2-1, the V gene TRBV15, with TRBD1 matching 9 bases. CDR3 loop: CATSREQGAYNEQFF. CDR3 in DNA: TGTGCCACCAGCAGAGAACAGGGGGCTTACAATGAGCAGTTCTTC.